One sample yielded the 10 T cell receptor beta chains listed below, sequenced in a study of CD8 T cells in ankylosing spondylitis. TCRdb re-called the 5' RACE reads with MiXCR, one entry per CDR3 protein. Among around 230,000 distinct CDR3 sequences listed, around 7.8% were seen once. The sequencing sample was made of blood, either unsorted or a sorted T cell fraction (not recorded which). These receptors came from a male donor with ankylosing spondylitis or in good health (not recorded which).

This clonotype was seen at least ten times. The chain employs TRBV7-2 and TRBJ2-2; no reliable D call. The V end lost 1 base, the J end lost 0 bases, and 9 bases lay between the germline ends. CDR1 SGHTA and CDR2 FQGNSA come from the germline V gene. CDR3 length: 16 residues. The CDR3 DNA reads as TGTGCCAGCAGCTTAGGACCTACTACGAACACCGGGGAGCTGTTTTTT. It codes for CASSLGPTTNTGELFF. The entire variable domain, with the rest obtained from reference TRBV7-2 and TRBJ2-2, is as follows: GAGVSQSPSNKVTEKGKDVELRCDPISGHTALYWYRQSLGQGLEFLIYFQGNSAPDKSGLPSDRFSAERTGGSVSTLTIQRTQQEDSAVYLCASSLGPTTNTGELFFGEGSRLTVL.

This clonotype was counted a few times. The J gene is TRBJ2-3, the V gene TRBV4-2, with TRBD2 identical over 10 bases. The CDR3 spans 15 residues. Germline V gene sequence: CDR1 LGHNA, CDR2 YNFKEQ. V lost 1 base, J lost 4 bases, and 2 bases stayed unmatched. This chain's CDR3 is CASSQGLAGSDTQYF. In DNA, the CDR3 is TGTGCCAGCAGCCAAGGACTAGCGGGCTCAGATACGCAGTATTTT.

This clonotype was counted many times. One end of the junction does not line up with germline, which may come from a read error. CDR3 nucleotide sequence: TGTGCCAGCAGTTACTCGTCCGGGGACCAGGAGACCCAGTACTTC. Its translation: CASSYSSGDQETQYF. The chain carries TRBV6-5 and TRBJ2-5; D may match TRBD1 or TRBD2 (5 bases each). The CDR3 runs to 15 residues. Germline-derived CDR1 and CDR2 are MNHEY and SVGAGI.

This clonotype occurred a few times. The V gene is TRBV7-9, the J gene TRBJ2-7; tentative D call: TRBD2 (5 bases). The CDR3 runs to 11 residues. Germline V gives CDR1 SEHNR, CDR2 FQNEAQ (reference sequence). V dropped 7 bases and J dropped 6 bases, with 10 bases sitting between them. The chain's CDR3 is CASTGLSEQYF. In nucleotides, the CDR3 is TGTGCCAGCACGGGATTAAGCGAGCAGTACTTC.

In this sample, this clonotype turned up many times. The chain uses TRBV15 and TRBJ2-1; weak D call: TRBD1 (6 bases). The CDR3 length is 16 residues. Germline CDR1 and CDR2: LNHNV and YYDKDF (reference sequence). Trimming took 5 bases from V and 7 from J, leaving 21 bases between them. As DNA, the CDR3 is TGTGCCACCAGCGTTCTGGGTGGGGGTACAGGGAATGAGCAGTTCTTC. Protein: CATSVLGGGTGNEQFF.

This clonotype was observed many times. The chain links TRBV4-3 to TRBJ2-1; perhaps TRBD1 as D (5 bases). Germline V CDR1 and CDR2: LGHNA, YSLEER. The CDR3 consists of 16 residues. Trimming stripped 0 bases from V and 5 bases from J, with 14 bases between. The CDR3 DNA sequence: TGCGCCAGCAGCCAAGATCACTGGACACTTAACAATGAGCAGTTCTTC. Its translation: CASSQDHWTLNNEQFF.

This clonotype has a single count. The gene calls are TRBV20-1 and TRBJ1-1; D might be TRBD1 (5 bases). V was pared by 3 bases and J by 2 bases, with 22 bases between. The CDR3 length is 17 residues. Germline V gene data show CDR1 as DFQATT and CDR2 as SNEGSKA (reference sequence). The CDR3 region has the DNA TGCAGTGCTAGCCGTCGAACGAGGGGACTTACTAACACTGAAGCTTTCTTT. Amino acids: CSASRRTRGLTNTEAFF.

The sample holds a few counts of this clonotype. This chain links TRBV6-5 with TRBJ2-5; the D gene is possibly TRBD2 (7 bases). V dropped 2 bases and J dropped 2 bases, with 18 bases sitting between them. The CDR3 has 17 amino acids. The V gene's germline CDR1 is MNHEY and CDR2 SVGAGI. CDR3 coding DNA: TGTGCCAGCAGTTACCGTAGGAGGGGGGGGAAGCAAGAGACCCAGTACTTC. This gives the protein CASSYRRRGGKQETQYF.

This clonotype was detected many times. The J gene is TRBJ2-7, the V gene TRBV3-1, with D perhaps TRBD1 or TRBD2 (5 bases each). The CDR3 consists of 16 residues. The germline CDR1 and CDR2 sequences are LGHDT and YNNKEL (reference sequence). V dropped 4 bases and J dropped 5 bases, with 21 bases sitting between them. The CDR3 region is CASSPARVGLKDEQYF. CDR3 sequence (DNA): TGTGCCAGCAGCCCCGCGAGGGTGGGGCTAAAAGACGAGCAGTACTTC.

This clonotype was detected ten times or more. This chain uses TRBV25-1 with TRBJ2-1; D gene ambiguous. The germline gives CDR1 MGHDK, CDR2 SYGVNS. Trimming took 4 bases from V and 4 from J, leaving 11 bases between them. The CDR3 runs 14 residues. The CDR3 DNA reads as TGTGCCAGCAGTGCGGACGGATCGTACAATGAGCAGTTCTTC. It is translated as CASSADGSYNEQFF.